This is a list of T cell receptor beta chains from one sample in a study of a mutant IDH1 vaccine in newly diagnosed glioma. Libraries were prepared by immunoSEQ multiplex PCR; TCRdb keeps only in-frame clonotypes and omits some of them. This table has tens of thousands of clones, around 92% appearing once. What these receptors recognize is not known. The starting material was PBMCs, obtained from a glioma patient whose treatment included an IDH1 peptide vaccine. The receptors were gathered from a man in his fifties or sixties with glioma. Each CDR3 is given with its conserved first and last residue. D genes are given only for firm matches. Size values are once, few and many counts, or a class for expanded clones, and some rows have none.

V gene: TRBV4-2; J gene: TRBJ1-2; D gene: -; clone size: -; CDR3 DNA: TGTGCCAGCAGCCACCCCGGGGCAAACTATGGCTACACCTTC; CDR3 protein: CASSHPGANYGYTF
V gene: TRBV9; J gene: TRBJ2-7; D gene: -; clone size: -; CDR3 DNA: TGTGCCAGCAGCGTATTCCCCGGGGAGCAGTACTTC; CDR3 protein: CASSVFPGEQYF
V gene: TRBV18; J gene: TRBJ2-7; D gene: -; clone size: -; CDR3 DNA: TGTGCCAGCTCACCCGGCGTGGGCGGCTCCTACGAGCAGTACTTC; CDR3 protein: CASSPGVGGSYEQYF
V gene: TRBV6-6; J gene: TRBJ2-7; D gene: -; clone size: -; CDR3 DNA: TGTGCCAGCAGTTACCCAGGACGGTACGAGCAGTACTTC; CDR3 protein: CASSYPGRYEQYF
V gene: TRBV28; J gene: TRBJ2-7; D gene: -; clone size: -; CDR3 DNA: TGTGCCAGCTCAGCAGCCGGGTGGGAGTACGAGCAGTACTTC; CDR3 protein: CASSAAGWEYEQYF
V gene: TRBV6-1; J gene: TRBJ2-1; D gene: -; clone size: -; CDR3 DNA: TGTGCCAGCAGTGAAGGGGTGGCCTTATACAATGAGCAGTTCTTC; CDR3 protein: CASSEGVALYNEQFF
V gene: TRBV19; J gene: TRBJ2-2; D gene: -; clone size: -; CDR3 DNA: TGTGCCAGTAGTATAGCAGGGCTGACCGGGGAGCTGTTTTTT; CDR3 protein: CASSIAGLTGELFF
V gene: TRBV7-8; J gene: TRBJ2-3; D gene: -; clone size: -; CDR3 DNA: TGTGCCAGCAGCTTAAGCACAGATACGCAGTATTTT; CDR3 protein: CASSLSTDTQYF
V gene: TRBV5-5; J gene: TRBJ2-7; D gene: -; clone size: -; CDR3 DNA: TGTGCCAGCAGCCCGGACAGATCCGAGCAGTACTTC; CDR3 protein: CASSPDRSEQYF
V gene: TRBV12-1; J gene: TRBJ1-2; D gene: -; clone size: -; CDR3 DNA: TGTGCCAGCAGCCCACGGACTCATGGCTACACCTTC; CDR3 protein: CASSPRTHGYTF
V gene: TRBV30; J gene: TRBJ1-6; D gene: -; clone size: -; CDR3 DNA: TGTGCCTGGAGTGTAAAGTCCTTGGTTAATTCACCCCTCCACTTT; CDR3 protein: CAWSVKSLVNSPLHF
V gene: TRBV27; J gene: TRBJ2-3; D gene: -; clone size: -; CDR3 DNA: TGTGCCAGCAGTTTTAGCAGTCCCACAGATACGCAGTATTTT; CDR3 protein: CASSFSSPTDTQYF
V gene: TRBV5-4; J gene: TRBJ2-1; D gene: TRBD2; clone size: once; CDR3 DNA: TGTGCCAGCAGCTTACGGACTAGCGGGAGCGGACAGTTCTTC; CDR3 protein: CASSLRTSGSGQFF
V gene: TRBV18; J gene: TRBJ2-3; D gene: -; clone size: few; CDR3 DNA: TGTGCCAGCTCGACGACGGGACAAAACACAGATACGCAGTATTTT; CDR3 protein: CASSTTGQNTDTQYF
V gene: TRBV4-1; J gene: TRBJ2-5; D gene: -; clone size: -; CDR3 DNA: TGCGCCAGCAGCCAAGATCGGGGGGAGACCCAGTACTTC; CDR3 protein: CASSQDRGETQYF
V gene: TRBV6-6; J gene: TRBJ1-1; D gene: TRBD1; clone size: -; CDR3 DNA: TGTGCCAGCAGTCCGCGACAGGGGGCGGCGGGAACTGAAGCTTTCTTT; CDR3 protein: CASSPRQGAAGTEAFF
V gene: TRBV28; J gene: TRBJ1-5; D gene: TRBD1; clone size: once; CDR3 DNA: TGTGCCAGCAGACCAACAGGGGGCGGAAATCAGCCCCAGCATTTT; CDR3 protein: CASRPTGGGNQPQHF
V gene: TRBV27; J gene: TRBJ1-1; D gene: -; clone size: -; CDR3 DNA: TGTGCCAGCACAACAGGGTGGGATACTGAAGCTTTCTTT; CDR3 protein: CASTTGWDTEAFF
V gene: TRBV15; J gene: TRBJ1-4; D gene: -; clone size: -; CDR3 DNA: TGTGCCACCAGCAGAGATTGGGGCCAGGGGTGGGAAAAACTGTTTTTT; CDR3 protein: CATSRDWGQGWEKLFF
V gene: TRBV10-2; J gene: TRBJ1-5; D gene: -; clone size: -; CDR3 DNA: TGCGCCAGCAGGGGGGGATTAAATCAGCCCCAGCATTTT; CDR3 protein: CASRGGLNQPQHF
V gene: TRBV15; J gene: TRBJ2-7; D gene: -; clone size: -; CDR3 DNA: TGTGCCACCAGCAGAGATCGTATGGGGGCGGGCGACGAGCAGTACTTC; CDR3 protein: CATSRDRMGAGDEQYF
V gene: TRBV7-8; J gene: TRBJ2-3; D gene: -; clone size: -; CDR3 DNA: TGTGCCAGCAGCGCGGTGAGGGGATCGGATACGCAGTATTTT; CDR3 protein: CASSAVRGSDTQYF
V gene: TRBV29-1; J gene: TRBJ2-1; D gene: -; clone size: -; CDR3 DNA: TGCAGCGTTGATGAGCTAGGGCAGTTCTTC; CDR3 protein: CSVDELGQFF
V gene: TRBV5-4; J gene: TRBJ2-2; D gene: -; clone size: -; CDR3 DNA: TGTGCCAGCAGCTGGGGCCACGGTACGAACACCGGGGAGCTGTTTTTT; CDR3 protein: CASSWGHGTNTGELFF
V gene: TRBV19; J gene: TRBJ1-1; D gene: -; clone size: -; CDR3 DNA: TGTGCCAGCAAAAACCAGATGAACACTGAAGCTTTCTTT; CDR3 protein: CASKNQMNTEAFF
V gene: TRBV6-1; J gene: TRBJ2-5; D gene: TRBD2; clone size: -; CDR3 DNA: TGTGCCAGCAGCGTAGCGGGGGGTCAAGAGACCCAGTACTTC; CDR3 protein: CASSVAGGQETQYF
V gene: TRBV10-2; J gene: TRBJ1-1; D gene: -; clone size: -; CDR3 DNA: TGCGCCAGCAGTGATAATATTAGGGAGCCGGGGCACACTGAAGCTTTCTTT; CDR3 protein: CASSDNIREPGHTEAFF
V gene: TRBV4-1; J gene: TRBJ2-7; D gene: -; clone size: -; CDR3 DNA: TGCGCCAGCAGCCAAGATTCACTAGCCTCCTACGAGCAGTACTTC; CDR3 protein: CASSQDSLASYEQYF
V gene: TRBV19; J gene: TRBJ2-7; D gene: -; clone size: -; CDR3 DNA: TGTGCCAGTAGTACTAGCGGGACAGGGCCCTACGAGCAGTACTTC; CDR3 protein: CASSTSGTGPYEQYF
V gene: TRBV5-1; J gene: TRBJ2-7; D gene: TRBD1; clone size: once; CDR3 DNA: TGCGCCAGCAGCTTGGTGGGACAGGGGGTTGAGCAGTACTTC; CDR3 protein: CASSLVGQGVEQYF
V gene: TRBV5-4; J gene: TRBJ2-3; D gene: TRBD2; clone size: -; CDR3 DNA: TGTGCCAGCAGCTTCCTTAGCGGGACACGCTCCACAGATACGCAGTATTTT; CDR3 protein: CASSFLSGTRSTDTQYF
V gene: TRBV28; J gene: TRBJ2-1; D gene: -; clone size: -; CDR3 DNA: TGTGCCAGCACTCCCCCGGGGAGGAATGCCTACAATGAGCAGTTCTTC; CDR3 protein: CASTPPGRNAYNEQFF
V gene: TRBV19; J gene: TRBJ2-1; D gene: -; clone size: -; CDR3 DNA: TGTGCCAGTAGTATGTCGCTAGCGCGCAGCTCCTACAATGAGCAGTTCTTC; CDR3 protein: CASSMSLARSSYNEQFF
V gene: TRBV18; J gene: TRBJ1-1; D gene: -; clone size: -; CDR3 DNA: TGTGCCAGCTCACCACCGGGCAGAAAGAACACTGAAGCTTTCTTT; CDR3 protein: CASSPPGRKNTEAFF
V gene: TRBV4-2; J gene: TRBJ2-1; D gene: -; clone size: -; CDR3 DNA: TGTGCCAGCAGCCAGGACAGAAACTCCTACAATGAGCAGTTCTTC; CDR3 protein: CASSQDRNSYNEQFF
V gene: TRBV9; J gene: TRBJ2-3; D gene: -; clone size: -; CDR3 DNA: TGTGCCAGCAGCTCTGGACGGGCGGTGGATACGCAGTATTTT; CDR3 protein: CASSSGRAVDTQYF
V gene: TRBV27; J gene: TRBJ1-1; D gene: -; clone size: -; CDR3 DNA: TGTGCCAGCAGTTTAAAAGGGAGAGCTTTCTTT; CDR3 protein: CASSLKGRAFF
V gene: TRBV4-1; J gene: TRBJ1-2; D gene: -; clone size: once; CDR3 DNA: TGCGCCAGCAGCCAAGATCTCCGGGACACATATGGCTACACCTTC; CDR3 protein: CASSQDLRDTYGYTF
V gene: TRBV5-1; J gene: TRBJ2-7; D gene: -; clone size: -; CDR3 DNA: TGCGCCAGCAGCTTGGGTCTTGGCACCTCAGGCTACGAGCAGTACTTC; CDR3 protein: CASSLGLGTSGYEQYF
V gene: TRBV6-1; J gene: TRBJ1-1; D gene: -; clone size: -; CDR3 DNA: TGTGCCAGCAGTGCCCGACAGGTTGAAGCTTTCTTT; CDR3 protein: CASSARQVEAFF
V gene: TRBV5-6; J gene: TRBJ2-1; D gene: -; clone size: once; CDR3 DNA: TGTGCCAGCAGCTTGGGCAGAAACAATGAGCAGTTCTTC; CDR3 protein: CASSLGRNNEQFF
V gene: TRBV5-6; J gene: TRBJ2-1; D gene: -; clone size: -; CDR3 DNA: TGTGCCAGCAGCCAAACCCCTGAAGGGCAGTTCTTC; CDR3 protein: CASSQTPEGQFF
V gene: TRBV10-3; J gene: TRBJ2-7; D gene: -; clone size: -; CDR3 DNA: TGTGCCATCAGTGAGTCGGCTGTATCCTACGAGCAGTACTTC; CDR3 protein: CAISESAVSYEQYF
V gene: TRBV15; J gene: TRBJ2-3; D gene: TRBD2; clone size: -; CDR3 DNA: TGTGCCACCAGCAGCTTCCAAGGCGGACTAGCGGGAATAGCTGGCACAGATACGCAGTATTTT; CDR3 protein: CATSSFQGGLAGIAGTDTQYF
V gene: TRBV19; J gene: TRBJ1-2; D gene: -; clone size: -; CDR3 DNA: TGTGCCAGTAGTATAGGAGGCGGGAATGGCTACACCTTC; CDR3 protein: CASSIGGGNGYTF
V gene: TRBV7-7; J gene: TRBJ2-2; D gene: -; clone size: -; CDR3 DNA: TGTGCTAGCAGCTTAGCACGGGGCGGGATTACCGGGGAGCTGTTTTTT; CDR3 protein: CASSLARGGITGELFF
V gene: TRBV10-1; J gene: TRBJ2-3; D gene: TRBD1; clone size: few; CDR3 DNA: TGCGCCAGCAAGGGACAGGGGGGTTCAGATACGCAGTATTTT; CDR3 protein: CASKGQGGSDTQYF
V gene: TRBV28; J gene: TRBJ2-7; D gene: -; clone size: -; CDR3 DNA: TGTGCCAGCAGTACCCCGACCCTGACAACGCACTTC; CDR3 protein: CASSTPTLTTHF
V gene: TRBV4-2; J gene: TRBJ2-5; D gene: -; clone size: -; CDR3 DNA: TGTGCCAGCAGCCAAGGAACGACAGACCAAGAGACCCAGTACTTC; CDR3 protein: CASSQGTTDQETQYF
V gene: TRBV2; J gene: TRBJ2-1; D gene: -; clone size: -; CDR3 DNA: TGTGCCAGCAGCCCCAGGGTACAGCTAAGCAATGAGCAGTTCTTC; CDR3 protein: CASSPRVQLSNEQFF
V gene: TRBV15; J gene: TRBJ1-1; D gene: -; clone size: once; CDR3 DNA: TGTGCCACCAGCAGAGATATTGGGGGGGCAGGTGAAGCTTTCTTT; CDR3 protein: CATSRDIGGAGEAFF
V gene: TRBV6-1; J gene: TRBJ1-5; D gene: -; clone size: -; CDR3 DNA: TGTGCCAGCAGTGAACTGGGACCAAAAAGGGAGCCCCAGCATTTT; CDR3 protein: CASSELGPKREPQHF
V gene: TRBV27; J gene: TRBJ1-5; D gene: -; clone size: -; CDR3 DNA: TGTGCCAGCAGTCCTTGGGTCGGGGGGGCCAATCAGCCCCAGCATTTT; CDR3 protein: CASSPWVGGANQPQHF
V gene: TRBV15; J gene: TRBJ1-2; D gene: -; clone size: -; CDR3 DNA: TGTGCCACCAGCAGAGATGAGGGATCTAAGCGCTACACCTTC; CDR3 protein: CATSRDEGSKRYTF
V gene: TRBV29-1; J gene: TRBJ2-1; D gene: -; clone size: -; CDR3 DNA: TGCAGCGTCGAACGGGGGACCGGCCTGTGGGAGCAGTTCTTC; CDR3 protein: CSVERGTGLWEQFF
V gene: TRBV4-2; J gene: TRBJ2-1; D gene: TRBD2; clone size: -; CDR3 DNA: TGTGCCAGCAGCCAGGAACTAGCGGGGGGTTCCAATGAGCAGTTCTTC; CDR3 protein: CASSQELAGGSNEQFF
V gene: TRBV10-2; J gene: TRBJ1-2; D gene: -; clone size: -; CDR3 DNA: TGCGCCAGCAGTGATGAGGGGTCCTATGGCTACACCTTC; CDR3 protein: CASSDEGSYGYTF
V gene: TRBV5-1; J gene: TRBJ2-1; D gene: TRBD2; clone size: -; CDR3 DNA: TGCGCCAGCAGCTCCGCAGCGGGATCCAATGAGCAGTTCTTC; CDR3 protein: CASSSAAGSNEQFF
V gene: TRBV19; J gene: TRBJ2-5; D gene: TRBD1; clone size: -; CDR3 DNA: TGTGCCAGTAGTGACGACAGGGGGGAGACCCAGTACTTC; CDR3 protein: CASSDDRGETQYF